This paragraph reports one TCR beta chain. Its target antigen remains unknown. Base qualities are not provided; no much larger clone lies one nucleotide away. This entry is derived from a study of blood T cell repertoires in COVID-19 (dated by TCRdb to about 2020). About the investigation overall: Collaborator samples came from the United States, Italy and Spain and covered acute and convalescent phases of COVID-19. The dataset comprised deeply sampled blood TCRbeta repertoires from subjects exposed to, actively infected with, or recovered from COVID-19. The repertoires were released in a freely available public database meant as a resource for research on the immune response to SARS-CoV-2. Samples came from the ongoing ImmuneRACE study (first 160 participants) plus 1,254 subjects from 6 global collaborators. The prospective study material was composed of cDNA or gDNA derived from T cells, B-cell-depleted T cells, or PBMCs. The sample metadata nearly always contained a de-identified subject ID, COVID-19 status, age in years and sex. Where HLA class I and class II types were available, the types were taken from metadata supplied by the sample provider, not from assay-based typing.

Broader findings and caveats from the paper: The quantity of clinical and demographic metadata differed by source and by participant and was supplied without curation.

TCRbeta CDR3 regions were amplified from genomic DNA using the immunoSEQ Assay, a bias-controlled multiplex PCR. As for the original processing: The number of nucleated cells in each sample was estimated by amplification of reference gene primers within the assay. Sequence reads were collapsed and filtered to measure the absolute abundance of every unique TCRbeta CDR3 rearrangement. Productive Simpson clonality was computed per sample as the square root of Simpson's diversity index over productive rearrangements. Held by TCRdb, this immuneACCESS table contains in-frame sequences only and omits some clones. Under half of the omission traces to an unresolved V gene where checked; the cause of the rest is unknown. That table furnishes V, J and clone size, whereas the DNA furnished D and trimming. This sample lists over 100,000 clones; 80% to 90% were detected once. In total, the top ten clones hold 19% of the sample.

The CDR3 goes from the cysteine to the phenylalanine over 16 residues. The only DNA kept is the CDR3, 48 bases in frame from the first base. CDR1 and CDR2 were assigned from the germline V gene as LGHNA and YSLEER. Deletion took 1 base off V and 4 bases off J, with a span of 13 bases between the germline ends. The collaborating institutions used their own protocols to collect whole blood in K2EDTA tubes. For TCRbeta analysis, collaborators shipped samples as frozen whole blood, isolated PBMCs, or DNA extracted from either of those sample types. This sequence was found in a human donor with acute or convalescent COVID-19. The donor label of this sample is uncertain. Sequencing used peripheral blood. The sequence joins TRBV4-3 to TRBJ2-2; the D segment could be TRBD1, given 6 matching bases. The CDR3 protein sequence reads: CASSQGTGPGTGELFF. In nucleotides, the sequence is TGCGCCAGCAGCCAAGGTACAGGGCCTGGCACCGGGGAGCTGTTTTTT.